A selection of T cell receptor beta chains follows, all from one sample in a study of shared clonotypes between healthy human individuals. The data were produced by immunoSEQ multiplex PCR, yet TCRdb's version contains in-frame clones alone and is incomplete. This table holds under 650,000 clones, 95% to 97% found once. The sequenced material came from naive CD4+ T cells sorted from blood. The origin of the receptors is a woman aged 25 to 39 in good health. Each CDR3 is given with its conserved first and last residue. A D gene is named only where the DNA matches it firmly. Size is stated for part of the rows, as once, few or many counts, or as a class when the clone is expanded.

j_call d_call clone_size v_call cdr3_length cdr3_aa cdr3_nt
TRBJ1-5 - few TRBV7-8 13 CASRGLSNQPQHF TGTGCCAGCAGGGGGCTGAGCAATCAGCCCCAGCATTTT
TRBJ2-7 - - TRBV28 13 CATNSGGYHEQYF TGTGCCACCAACTCCGGGGGATACCACGAGCAGTACTTC
TRBJ1-2 TRBD1 - TRBV5-8 13 CAKEQGAYYGYTF TGTGCCAAAGAACAGGGGGCTTACTATGGCTACACCTTC
TRBJ2-7 - - TRBV11-3 15 CASSPTGTSSYEQYF TGTGCCAGCAGCCCCACCGGAACAAGCTCCTACGAGCAGTACTTC
TRBJ1-1 - - TRBV11-2 15 CASSLALGKNTEAFF TGTGCCAGCAGCTTAGCTCTGGGGAAGAACACTGAAGCTTTCTTT
TRBJ2-5 - - TRBV5-1 16 CASSLVLGRVSETQYF TGCGCCAGCAGCTTGGTCTTGGGCAGGGTTAGTGAGACCCAGTACTTC
TRBJ2-2 - - TRBV18 12 CASSPVTGELFF TGTGCCAGCTCTCCCGTCACCGGGGAGCTGTTTTTT
TRBJ1-2 - - TRBV28 15 CASSFRGDPLYGYTF TGTGCCAGCAGTTTCAGGGGCGATCCCTTGTATGGCTACACCTTC
TRBJ2-7 - few TRBV30 11 CAWSASEEQYF TGTGCCTGGAGTGCCTCGGAGGAGCAGTACTTC
TRBJ1-2 - - TRBV21-1 15 CASSKSRQGTYGYTF TGTGCCAGCAGCAAATCCAGACAGGGAACCTATGGCTACACCTTC
TRBJ2-5 TRBD2 once TRBV30 16 CAWSVSVKREGETQYF TGTGCCTGGAGTGTCTCGGTGAAACGGGAGGGAGAGACCCAGTACTTC
TRBJ2-7 - - TRBV5-1 13 CASSSPSSYEQYF TGCGCCAGCAGCTCCCCCTCTTCCTACGAGCAGTACTTC
TRBJ2-7 TRBD1 - TRBV30 14 CAWSVGDSLREQYF TGTGCCTGGAGTGTAGGGGACAGCCTTCGTGAGCAGTACTTC
TRBJ2-1 TRBD2 once TRBV29-1 13 CSASGRLYNEQFF TGCAGCGCTAGCGGGAGGTTATACAATGAGCAGTTCTTC
TRBJ2-7 - - TRBV13 12 CASSFPTGGQYF TGTGCCAGCAGCTTCCCGACAGGAGGGCAGTACTTC
TRBJ2-7 TRBD1 once TRBV7-9 11 CSSGTGGEQYF TGCTCGAGTGGGACAGGGGGCGAGCAGTACTTC
TRBJ2-2 TRBD2 - TRBV25-1 16 CASTASGSLGSGELFF TGTGCCAGCACGGCTAGCGGGAGTCTCGGCTCCGGGGAGCTGTTTTTT
TRBJ1-2 TRBD1 - TRBV27 16 CASSLTGGASNGGYTF TGTGCCAGCAGCCTAACAGGGGGCGCTTCGAACGGTGGCTACACCTTC
TRBJ2-7 - - TRBV7-4 17 CASSLPEDRDRAYEQYF TGTGCCAGCAGCTTACCGGAGGACCGGGACCGAGCCTACGAGCAGTACTTC
TRBJ2-7 TRBD2 once TRBV6-6 14 CASSASGRFDEQYF TGTGCCAGCAGCGCTAGCGGGAGATTCGACGAGCAGTACTTC
TRBJ1-1 - - TRBV29-1 11 CSATKNTEAFF TGCAGCGCTACCAAGAACACTGAAGCTTTCTTT
TRBJ2-5 - - TRBV27 12 CASSRPQETQYF TGTGCCAGCAGCCGGCCCCAAGAGACCCAGTACTTC
TRBJ1-4 - - TRBV2 14 CASSRQGVREKLFF TGTGCCAGCAGCCGGCAGGGAGTTCGAGAAAAACTGTTTTTT
TRBJ2-3 TRBD1 - TRBV19 15 CASRDTGQGTDTQYF TGTGCCAGTAGGGATACGGGACAGGGAACAGATACGCAGTATTTT